This TCR beta chain was documented in a study of beta chain features in type 1 diabetes. Of the isolated RNA, all was reverse transcribed, and so the sequenced material was expressed TCRB transcripts. Some clones are missing from TCRdb's copy, which holds only in-frame ones; the method was immunoSEQ multiplex PCR. The sample has 900,000 or so clones, roughly 15% seen once. This clone has just a few counts. The V gene's germline CDR1 is SGHTA and CDR2 FQGNSA. The V segment lost 6 bases and the J segment 6 bases; nucleotides outside the gene matches: 7. This CDR3 is 15 amino acids long. The sequence came from a woman between 18 and 29 years old in good health. The chain uses TRBV7-2 and TRBJ2-2; 10 nucleotides match TRBD2. The sample taken for sequencing was naive CD4+ T cells from blood. The CDR3 DNA reads TGTGCCAGCAGGTCCAAGCGGGAGGGCCCCGGGGAGCTGTTTTTT. Its translation is CASRSKREGPGELFF. Combining the CDR3 with reference TRBV7-2 and TRBJ2-2 gives the whole variable domain GAGVSQSPSNKVTEKGKDVELRCDPISGHTALYWYRQSLGQGLEFLIYFQGNSAPDKSGLPSDRFSAERTGGSVSTLTIQRTQQEDSAVYLCASRSKREGPGELFFGEGSRLTVL.